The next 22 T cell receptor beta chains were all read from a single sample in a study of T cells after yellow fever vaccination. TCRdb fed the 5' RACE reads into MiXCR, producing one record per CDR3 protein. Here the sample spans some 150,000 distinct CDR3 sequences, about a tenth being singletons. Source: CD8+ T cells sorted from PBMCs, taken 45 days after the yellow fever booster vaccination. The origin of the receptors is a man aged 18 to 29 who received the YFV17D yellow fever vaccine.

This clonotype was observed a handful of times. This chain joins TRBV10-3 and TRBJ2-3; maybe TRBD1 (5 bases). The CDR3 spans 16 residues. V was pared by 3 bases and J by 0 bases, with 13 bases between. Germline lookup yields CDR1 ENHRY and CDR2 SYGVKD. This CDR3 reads CAISDPNRSSTDTQYF. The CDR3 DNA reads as TGTGCCATCAGTGACCCTAACAGGTCTAGCACAGATACGCAGTATTTT.

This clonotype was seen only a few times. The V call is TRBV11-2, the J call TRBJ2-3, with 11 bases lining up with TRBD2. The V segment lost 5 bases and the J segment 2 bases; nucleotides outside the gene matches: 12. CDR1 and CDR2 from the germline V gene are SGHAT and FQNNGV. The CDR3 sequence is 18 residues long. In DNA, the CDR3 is TGTGCCAGCAGCCCCGGGGGTAGCGGGGGGGACCTCACAGATACGCAGTATTTT. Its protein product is CASSPGGSGGDLTDTQYF.

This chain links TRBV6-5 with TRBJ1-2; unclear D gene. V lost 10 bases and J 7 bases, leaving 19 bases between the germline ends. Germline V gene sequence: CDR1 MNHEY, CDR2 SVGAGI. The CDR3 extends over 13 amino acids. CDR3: CATLNGLGGGYTF. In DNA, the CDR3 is TGTGCCACCTTGAATGGGTTGGGAGGTGGCTACACCTTC.

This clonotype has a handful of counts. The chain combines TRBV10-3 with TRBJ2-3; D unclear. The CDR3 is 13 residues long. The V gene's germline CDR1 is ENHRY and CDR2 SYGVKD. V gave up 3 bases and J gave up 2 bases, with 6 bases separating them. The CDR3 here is CAISDRNTDTQYF. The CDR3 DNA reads TGTGCCATCAGTGACAGAAACACAGATACGCAGTATTTT.

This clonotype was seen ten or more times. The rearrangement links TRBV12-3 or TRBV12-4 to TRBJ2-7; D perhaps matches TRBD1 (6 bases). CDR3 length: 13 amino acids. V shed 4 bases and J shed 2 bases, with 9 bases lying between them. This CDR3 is CASSWGPTYEQYF. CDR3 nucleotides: TGTGCCAGCAGTTGGGGGCCGACCTACGAGCAGTACTTC.

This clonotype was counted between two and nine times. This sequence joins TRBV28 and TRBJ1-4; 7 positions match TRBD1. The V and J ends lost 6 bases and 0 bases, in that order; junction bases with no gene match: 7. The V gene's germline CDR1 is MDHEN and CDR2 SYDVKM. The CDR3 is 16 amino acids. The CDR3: CASSHLGGTTNEKLFF. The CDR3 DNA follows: TGTGCCAGCAGCCATCTAGGGGGCACAACTAATGAAAAACTGTTTTTT.

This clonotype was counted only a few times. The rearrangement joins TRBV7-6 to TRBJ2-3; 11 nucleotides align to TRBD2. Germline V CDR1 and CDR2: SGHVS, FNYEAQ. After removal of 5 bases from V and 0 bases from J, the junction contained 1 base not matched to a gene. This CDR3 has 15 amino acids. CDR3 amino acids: CASSPSGRSTDTQYF. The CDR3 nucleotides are TGTGCCAGCAGCCCTAGCGGGAGGAGCACAGATACGCAGTATTTT.

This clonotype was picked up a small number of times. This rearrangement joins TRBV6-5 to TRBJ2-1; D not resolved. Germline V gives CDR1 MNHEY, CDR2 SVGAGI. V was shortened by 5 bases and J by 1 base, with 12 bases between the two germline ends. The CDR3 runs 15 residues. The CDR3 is CASSTFRVSYNEQFF. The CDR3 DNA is TGTGCCAGCAGTACCTTTAGGGTTTCCTACAATGAGCAGTTCTTC.

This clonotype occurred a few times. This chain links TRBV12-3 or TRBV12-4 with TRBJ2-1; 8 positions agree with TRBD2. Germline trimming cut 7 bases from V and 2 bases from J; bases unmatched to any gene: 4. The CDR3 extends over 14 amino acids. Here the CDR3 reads CASTPGGAYNEQFF. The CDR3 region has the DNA TGTGCCAGCACCCCGGGGGGGGCCTACAATGAGCAGTTCTTC.

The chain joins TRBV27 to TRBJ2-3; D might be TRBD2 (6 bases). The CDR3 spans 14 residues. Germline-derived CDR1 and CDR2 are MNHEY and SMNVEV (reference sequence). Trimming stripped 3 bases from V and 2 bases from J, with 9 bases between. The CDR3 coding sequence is TGTGCCAGCAGTTTCGCGGGGCACACAGATACGCAGTATTTT. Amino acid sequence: CASSFAGHTDTQYF.

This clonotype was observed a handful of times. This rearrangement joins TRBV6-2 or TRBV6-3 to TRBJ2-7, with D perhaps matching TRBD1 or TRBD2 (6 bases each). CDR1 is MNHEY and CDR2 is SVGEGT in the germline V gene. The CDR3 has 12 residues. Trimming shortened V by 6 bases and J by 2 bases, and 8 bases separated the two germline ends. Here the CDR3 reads CASRGGPYEQYF. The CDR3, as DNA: TGTGCCAGCAGGGGGGGCCCCTACGAGCAGTACTTC.

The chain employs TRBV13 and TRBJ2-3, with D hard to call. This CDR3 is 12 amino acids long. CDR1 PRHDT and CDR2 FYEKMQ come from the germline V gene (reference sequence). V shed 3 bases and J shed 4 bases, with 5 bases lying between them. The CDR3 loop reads CASSLESDTQYF. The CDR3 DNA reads TGTGCCAGCAGCTTGGAGTCAGATACGCAGTATTTT.

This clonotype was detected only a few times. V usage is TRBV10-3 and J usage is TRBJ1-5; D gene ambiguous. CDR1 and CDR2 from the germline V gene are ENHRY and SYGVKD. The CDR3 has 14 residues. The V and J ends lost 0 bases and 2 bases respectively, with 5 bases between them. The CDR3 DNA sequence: TGTGCCATCAGTGAGTCGTTAGGCAATCAGCCCCAGCATTTT. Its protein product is CAISESLGNQPQHF.

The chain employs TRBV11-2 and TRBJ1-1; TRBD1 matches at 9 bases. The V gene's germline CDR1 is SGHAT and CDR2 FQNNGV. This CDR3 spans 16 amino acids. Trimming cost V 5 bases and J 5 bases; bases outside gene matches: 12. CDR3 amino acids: CASSPGTGLFETEAFF. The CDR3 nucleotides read TGTGCCAGCAGCCCCGGGACAGGGTTGTTTGAAACTGAAGCTTTCTTT.

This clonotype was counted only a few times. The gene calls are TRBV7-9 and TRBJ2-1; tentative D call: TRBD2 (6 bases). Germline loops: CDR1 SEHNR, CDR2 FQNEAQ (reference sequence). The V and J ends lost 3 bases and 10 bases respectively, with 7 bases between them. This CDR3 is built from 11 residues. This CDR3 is CASSLEGEQFF. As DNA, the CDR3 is TGTGCCAGCAGCTTGGAGGGGGAGCAGTTCTTC.

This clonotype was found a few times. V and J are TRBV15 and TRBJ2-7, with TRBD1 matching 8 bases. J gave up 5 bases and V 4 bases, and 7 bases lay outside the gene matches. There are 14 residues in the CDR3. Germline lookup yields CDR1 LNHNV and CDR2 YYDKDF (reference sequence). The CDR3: CATSTRQGTHEQYV. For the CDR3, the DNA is TGTGCCACCAGCACCAGACAGGGGACCCACGAGCAGTACGTC.

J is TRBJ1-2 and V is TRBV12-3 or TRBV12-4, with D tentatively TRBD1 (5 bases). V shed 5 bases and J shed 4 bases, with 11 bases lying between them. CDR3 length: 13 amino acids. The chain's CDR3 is CASSGAGIYGYTF. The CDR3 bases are TGTGCCAGCAGTGGGGCAGGAATCTATGGCTACACCTTC.

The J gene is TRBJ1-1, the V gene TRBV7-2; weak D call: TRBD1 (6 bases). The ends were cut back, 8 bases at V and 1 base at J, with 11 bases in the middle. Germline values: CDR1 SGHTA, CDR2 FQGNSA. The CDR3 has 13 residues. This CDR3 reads CASGGDKNTEAFF. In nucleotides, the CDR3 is TGTGCCAGCGGAGGGGACAAGAACACTGAAGCTTTCTTT.

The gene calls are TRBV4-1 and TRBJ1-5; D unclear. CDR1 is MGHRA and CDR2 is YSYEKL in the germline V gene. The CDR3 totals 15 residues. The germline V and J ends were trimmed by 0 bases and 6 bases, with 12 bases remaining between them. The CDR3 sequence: CASSQDRAEVQPQHF. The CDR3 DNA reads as TGCGCCAGCAGCCAAGATAGGGCGGAGGTTCAGCCCCAGCATTTT.

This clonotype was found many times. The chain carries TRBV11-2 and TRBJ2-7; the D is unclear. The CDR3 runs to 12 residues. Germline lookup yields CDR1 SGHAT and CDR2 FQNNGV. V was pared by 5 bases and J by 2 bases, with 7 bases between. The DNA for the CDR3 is TGTGCCAGCAGCCGCTGGACCTACGAGCAGTACTTC. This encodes CASSRWTYEQYF.

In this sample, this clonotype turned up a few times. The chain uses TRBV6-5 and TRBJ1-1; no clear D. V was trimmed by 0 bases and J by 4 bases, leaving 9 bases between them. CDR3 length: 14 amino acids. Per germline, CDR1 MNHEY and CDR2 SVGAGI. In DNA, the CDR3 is TGTGCCAGCAGTTACTCACTGTCACCCACTGAAGCTTTCTTT. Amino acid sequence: CASSYSLSPTEAFF.

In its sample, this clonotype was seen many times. This CDR3 reads CASSDWASGDYNEQFF. Written as DNA, the CDR3 is TGTGCCAGCAGCGATTGGGCTAGCGGGGACTACAATGAGCAGTTCTTC. V is TRBV6-4 and J is TRBJ2-1; TRBD2 matches 9 bases. This CDR3 has 16 amino acids. Germline CDR1 MRHNA, CDR2 SNTAGT. V lost 6 bases to trimming and J lost 3 bases; unmatched junction nucleotides: 9.